A selection of T cell receptor beta chains follows, all from one sample in a study of cytomegalovirus exposure and HLA in healthy donors. The assay was immunoSEQ multiplex PCR, and TCRdb's table has in-frame clones only and misses some. The data show about 94,000 clones, 60% to 80% seen once. Sequencing was performed on PBMCs. Source of these receptors: a woman in her 40s in good health and CMV-seronegative. Each CDR3 is given with its conserved first and last residue. Each record gives: D gene, J gene, V gene, clone size, CDR3 DNA, CDR3 protein. A D gene is named only where the DNA matches it firmly. Only part of the rows carry a size: once, few, many, or a class if the clone is expanded.

D: TRBD1; J: TRBJ2-5; V: TRBV11-2; size: NA; DNA: TGTGCCAGCAGGGGACAGGTTGAGACCCAGTACTTC; CDR3: CASRGQVETQYF
D: NA; J: TRBJ1-2; V: TRBV4-1; size: once; DNA: TGCGCCAGCAGCCGCAGGGAGGGGGGTGACTATGGCTACACCTTC; CDR3: CASSRREGGDYGYTF
D: TRBD1; J: TRBJ1-1; V: TRBV9; size: NA; DNA: TGTGCCAGCAGCGACCGGGACAGGGGGGTCAGGAACACTGAAGCTTTCTTT; CDR3: CASSDRDRGVRNTEAFF
D: NA; J: TRBJ1-1; V: TRBV10-3; size: NA; DNA: TGTGCCATCAGTGAAATAGAGGGTGCGGTGGACACTGAAGCTTTCTTT; CDR3: CAISEIEGAVDTEAFF
D: NA; J: TRBJ2-3; V: TRBV7-6; size: few; DNA: TGTGCCAGCAGCTCAAATTCCAAACACACAGATACGCAGTATTTT; CDR3: CASSSNSKHTDTQYF
D: NA; J: TRBJ1-4; V: TRBV7-2; size: NA; DNA: TGTGCCAGCAGCTTAGGGACAGCTAATGAAAAACTGTTTTTT; CDR3: CASSLGTANEKLFF
D: TRBD1; J: TRBJ1-2; V: TRBV19; size: NA; DNA: TGTGCCAGTAGTATGGACAGGGAGTATGGCTACACCTTC; CDR3: CASSMDREYGYTF
D: NA; J: TRBJ1-2; V: TRBV6-6; size: once; DNA: TGTGCCAGCGTCGGGGCTAACTATGGCTACACCTTC; CDR3: CASVGANYGYTF
D: NA; J: TRBJ1-5; V: TRBV27; size: NA; DNA: TGTGCCAGCAGTTTAGGCAGTTATCAGCCCCAGCATTTT; CDR3: CASSLGSYQPQHF
D: TRBD1; J: TRBJ1-2; V: TRBV30; size: NA; DNA: TGTGCCTGGGGGCCGAGACAGGGGCACGGCTACACCTTC; CDR3: CAWGPRQGHGYTF
D: TRBD1; J: TRBJ1-6; V: TRBV7-6; size: NA; DNA: TGTGCCAGCAGCTTGGACAGGGACTCACCCCTCCACTTT; CDR3: CASSLDRDSPLHF
D: NA; J: TRBJ1-2; V: TRBV28; size: NA; DNA: TGTGCCAGCAGTTTAGTAGGGACTCCGGGGTTGAGCTACACCTTC; CDR3: CASSLVGTPGLSYTF
D: NA; J: TRBJ2-2; V: TRBV9; size: NA; DNA: TGTGCCAGCAGCGTAGGTAGCGGGAACACCGGGGAGCTGTTTTTT; CDR3: CASSVGSGNTGELFF
D: TRBD1; J: TRBJ2-7; V: TRBV2; size: NA; DNA: TGTGCCAGCAGTGGACACAGGGGGCACTACGAGCAGTACTTC; CDR3: CASSGHRGHYEQYF
D: NA; J: TRBJ1-2; V: TRBV6-6; size: NA; DNA: TGTGCCAGCACGACAGGACTAGCCTATGGCTACACCTTC; CDR3: CASTTGLAYGYTF
D: NA; J: TRBJ2-2; V: TRBV18; size: once; DNA: TGTGCCAGCTCACCAAGTCGGGGAAGCGGGGAGCTGTTTTTT; CDR3: CASSPSRGSGELFF
D: NA; J: TRBJ1-6; V: TRBV30; size: NA; DNA: TGTGCCTGGAAGGCGGGAGGGAATTCACCCCTCCACTTT; CDR3: CAWKAGGNSPLHF
D: TRBD2; J: TRBJ2-5; V: TRBV7-2; size: NA; DNA: TGTGCCAGCAGCTACCGACTAGCGCCACAAGAGACCCAGTACTTC; CDR3: CASSYRLAPQETQYF
D: NA; J: TRBJ1-5; V: TRBV7-8; size: NA; DNA: TGTGCCAGCAGGGAGGAGGACAGTATTCATCAGCCCCAGCATTTT; CDR3: CASREEDSIHQPQHF
D: NA; J: TRBJ2-6; V: TRBV14; size: NA; DNA: TGTGCCAGCAGCCAAGAAATAAAGGGGAAGGGGGCCAACGTCCTGACTTTC; CDR3: CASSQEIKGKGANVLTF
D: TRBD2; J: TRBJ2-5; V: TRBV10-1; size: NA; DNA: TGCGCCACCCCCCGACTAGCGGGGGAGCAAGAGACCCAGTACTTC; CDR3: CATPRLAGEQETQYF
D: NA; J: TRBJ2-2; V: TRBV7-3; size: NA; DNA: TGTGCCAGCAGCCGCAACAGGGCCTCTTTTAACACCGGGGAGCTGTTTTTT; CDR3: CASSRNRASFNTGELFF
D: TRBD1; J: TRBJ1-5; V: TRBV5-6; size: NA; DNA: TGTGCCAGCAGCTCGGGACAGGGTGGCAATCAGCCCCAGAATTTT; CDR3: CASSSGQGGNQPQNF